This T cell receptor (beta chain) came from a study of cytomegalovirus exposure and HLA in healthy donors. Study context: Of a few hundred genotyped donors, around 80% grouped in the Caucasian-associated ancestry cluster.

Study results and caveats: Later findings reportedly placed an Asian-associated ancestry cluster below the 666-donor mean for N-insertions. A later analysis linked a missense variant in DCLRE1C to the trimming of TCR beta V and J genes. Reportedly, HLA-A and HLA-B alleles of most subjects were accurately predicted from TCR beta.

The study ran its PCR with 60 Vbeta and 13 Jbeta primers. Sequencing used immunoSEQ multiplex PCR; TCRdb keeps in-frame clones, though not all of them. The sample totals more than 50,000 clones; its top ten clones hold roughly 12%. As concerns this clone: The antigen is unknown.

The V and J ends lost 11 bases and 6 bases, in that order; junction bases with no gene match: 9. The CDR3 has 14 amino acids. CDR1 is LNHDA, CDR2 SQIVND, per germline (reference sequence). The J gene is TRBJ1-6, the V gene TRBV19, with 8 nucleotides matching TRBD1. The source material was PBMCs. The receptor was isolated from a man between 18 and 35 years old in good health and CMV-seropositive. The CDR3 DNA reads as TGTGCCGCAAACAGGGGGAGAGCTAATTCACCCCTCCACTTT. Encoded protein: CAANRGRANSPLHF.